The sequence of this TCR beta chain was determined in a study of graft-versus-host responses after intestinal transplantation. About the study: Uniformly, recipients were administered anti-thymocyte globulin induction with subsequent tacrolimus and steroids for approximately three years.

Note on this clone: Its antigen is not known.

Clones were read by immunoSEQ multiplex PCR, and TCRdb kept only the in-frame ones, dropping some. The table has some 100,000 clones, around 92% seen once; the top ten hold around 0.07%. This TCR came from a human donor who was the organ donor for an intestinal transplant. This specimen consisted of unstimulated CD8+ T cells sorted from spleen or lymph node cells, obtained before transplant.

The CDR3: CSVGGTSGRSSYNEQFF. The CDR3 bases are TGCAGCGTTGGGGGGACTAGCGGGCGGAGCTCCTACAATGAGCAGTTCTTC. The gene calls are TRBV29-1 and TRBJ2-1; the match to TRBD2 covers 12 bases. The J segment lost 0 bases and the V segment lost 4 bases, leaving 7 bases of the junction unmatched. The CDR3 consists of 17 residues. Germline V gives CDR1 SQVTM, CDR2 ANQGSEA.